This T cell receptor beta chain was sequenced during a study of early T cells in non-severe SARS-CoV-2 infection. Study-wide background: Sequencing was performed on bulk RNA from unsorted whole blood, leaving chains unpaired.

V was shortened by 3 bases and J by 1 base, with 12 bases between the two germline ends. Germline V gene data show CDR1 as SQVTM and CDR2 as ANQGSEA. The CDR3 is 14 amino acids. Each cDNA molecule carried a unique molecular identifier. One entry per CDR3 protein results from TCRdb running MiXCR on the 5' RACE reads. The repertoire holds 30,000 to 40,000 distinct CDR3 sequences, approximately 7.9% seen once, with roughly an eighth in the top ten. This clonotype was observed many times. Its antigen remains unknown. Study observations and caveats: Anti-spike CD8 responses were favored by VDJdb matching, which missed private and CD4 specificities.

V and J are TRBV29-1 and TRBJ2-5, with unresolved D. Sequenced here: whole blood, sampled at baseline. The TCR originated in an adult who was a healthcare worker with PCR-confirmed SARS-CoV-2 infection or an uninfected control (not recorded which). This CDR3 is CSVDSHGFQETQYF. The CDR3 nucleotides are TGCAGCGTTGATTCGCACGGATTCCAAGAGACCCAGTACTTC.